This T cell receptor (beta chain) comes out of a study of cytomegalovirus exposure and HLA in healthy donors. 60 Vbeta and 13 Jbeta primers were used in PCR. TCRdb's table, derived via immunoSEQ multiplex PCR, lists solely in-frame clones and lacks some. This table has roughly 84,000 clones, 65% to 80% appearing once. About this clone: Its antigen remains unidentified.

Germline V gene data show CDR1 as MNHNS and CDR2 as SASEGT. V lost 6 bases, J lost 4 bases, and 15 bases lay in between. The CDR3 sequence is 14 residues long. Healthy individuals who donated bone marrow served as the donors. General study findings and limits: The authors considered a cluster of highly shared sequence variants likely to be a sequencing artifact. After further analysis at a later stage, roughly 16,000 TCR beta sequences were associated with HLA alleles at 0.05 false discovery rate. A missense variant in DCLRE1C was later tied to TCR beta V- and J-gene trimming.

The chain links TRBV6-1 to TRBJ1-1; D uncertain. The sample consisted of PBMCs. This sequence originates from a human donor in good health. CDR3 DNA sequence: TGTGCCAGCAGACGGGTGGCCGTGAGCACTGAAGCTTTCTTT. Residues: CASRRVAVSTEAFF.